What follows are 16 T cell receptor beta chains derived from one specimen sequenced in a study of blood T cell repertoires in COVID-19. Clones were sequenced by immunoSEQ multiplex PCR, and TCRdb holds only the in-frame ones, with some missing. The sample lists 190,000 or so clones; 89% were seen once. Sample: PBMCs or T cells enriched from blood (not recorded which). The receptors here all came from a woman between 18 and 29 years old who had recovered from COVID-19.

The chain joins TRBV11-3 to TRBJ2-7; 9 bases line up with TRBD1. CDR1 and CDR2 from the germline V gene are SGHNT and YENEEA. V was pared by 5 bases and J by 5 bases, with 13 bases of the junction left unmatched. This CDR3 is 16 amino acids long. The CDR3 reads CASSPPGTGIVNEQYF. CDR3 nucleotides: TGTGCCAGCAGCCCGCCCGGGACAGGGATCGTCAACGAGCAGTACTTC.

In nucleotides, the CDR3 is TGTGCCAGCACTTTTACAGGGACTGAAGCTTTCTTT. This encodes CASTFTGTEAFF. The J gene is TRBJ1-1, the V gene TRBV12-3 or TRBV12-4; TRBD1 is a possible D gene (6 bases). The CDR3 spans 12 residues. Trimming shortened V by 7 bases and J by 5 bases, and 11 bases separated the two germline ends.

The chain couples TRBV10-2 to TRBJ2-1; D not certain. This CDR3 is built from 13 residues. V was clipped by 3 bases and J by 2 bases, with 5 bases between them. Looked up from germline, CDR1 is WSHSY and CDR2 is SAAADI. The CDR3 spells CASSDSAYNEQFF. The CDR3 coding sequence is TGCGCCAGCAGTGACTCAGCCTACAATGAGCAGTTCTTC.

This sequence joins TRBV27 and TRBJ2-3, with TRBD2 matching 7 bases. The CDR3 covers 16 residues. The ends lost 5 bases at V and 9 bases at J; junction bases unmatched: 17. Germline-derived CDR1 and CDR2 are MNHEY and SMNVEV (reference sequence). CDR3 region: CASSLYTRGRSGTQYF. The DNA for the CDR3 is TGTGCCAGCAGTCTATACACCCGCGGGAGATCAGGCACGCAGTATTTT.

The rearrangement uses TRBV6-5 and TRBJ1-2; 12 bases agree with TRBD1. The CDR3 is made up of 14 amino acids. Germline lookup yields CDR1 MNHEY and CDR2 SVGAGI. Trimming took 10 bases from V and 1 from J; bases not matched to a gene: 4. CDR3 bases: TGTGCCACCCGGGACAGGGGGCTTAACTATGGCTACACCTTC. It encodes CATRDRGLNYGYTF.

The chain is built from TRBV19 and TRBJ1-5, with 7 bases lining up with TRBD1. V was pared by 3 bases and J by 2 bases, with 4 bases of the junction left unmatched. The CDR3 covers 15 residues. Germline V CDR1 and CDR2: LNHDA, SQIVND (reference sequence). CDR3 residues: CASSIYRGGNQPQHF. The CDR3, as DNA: TGTGCCAGTAGTATCTACAGGGGAGGCAATCAGCCCCAGCATTTT. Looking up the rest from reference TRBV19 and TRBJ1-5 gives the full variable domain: DGGITQSPKYLFRKEGQNVTLSCEQNLNHDAMYWYRQDPGQGLRLIYYSQIVNDFQKGDIAEGYSVSREKKESFPLTVTSAQKNPTAFYLCASSIYRGGNQPQHFGDGTRLSIL.

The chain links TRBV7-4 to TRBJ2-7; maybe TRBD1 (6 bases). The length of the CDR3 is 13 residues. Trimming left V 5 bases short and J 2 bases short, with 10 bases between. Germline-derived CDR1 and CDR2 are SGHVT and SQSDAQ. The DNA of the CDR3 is TGTGCCAGCAGCACCTGGACAGCCTACGAGCAGTACTTC. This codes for CASSTWTAYEQYF.

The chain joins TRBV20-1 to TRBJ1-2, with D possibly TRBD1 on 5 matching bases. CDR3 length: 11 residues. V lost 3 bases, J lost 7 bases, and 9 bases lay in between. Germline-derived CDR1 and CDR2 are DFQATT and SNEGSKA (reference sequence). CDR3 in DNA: TGCAGTGCTAGGGACATAGCTGGCTACACCTTC. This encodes CSARDIAGYTF.

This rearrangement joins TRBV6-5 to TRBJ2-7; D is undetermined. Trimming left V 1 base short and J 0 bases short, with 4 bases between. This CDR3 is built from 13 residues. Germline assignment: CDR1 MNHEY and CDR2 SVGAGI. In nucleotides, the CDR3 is TGTGCCAGCAGTTACTACAGCTCCTACGAGCAGTACTTC. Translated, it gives CASSYYSSYEQYF.

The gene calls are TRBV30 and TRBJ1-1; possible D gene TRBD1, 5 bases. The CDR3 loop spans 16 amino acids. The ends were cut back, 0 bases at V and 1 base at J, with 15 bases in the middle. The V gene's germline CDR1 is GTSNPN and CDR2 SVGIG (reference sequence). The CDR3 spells CAWSVMQGRSNTEAFF. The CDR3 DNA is TGTGCCTGGAGTGTCATGCAGGGTAGGTCGAACACTGAAGCTTTCTTT.

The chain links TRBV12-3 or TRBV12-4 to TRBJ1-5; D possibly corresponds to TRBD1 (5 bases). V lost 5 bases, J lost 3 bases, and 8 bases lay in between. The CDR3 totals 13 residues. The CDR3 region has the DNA TGTGCCAGCAGTCCAGGGCCCAATCAGCCCCAGCATTTT. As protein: CASSPGPNQPQHF.

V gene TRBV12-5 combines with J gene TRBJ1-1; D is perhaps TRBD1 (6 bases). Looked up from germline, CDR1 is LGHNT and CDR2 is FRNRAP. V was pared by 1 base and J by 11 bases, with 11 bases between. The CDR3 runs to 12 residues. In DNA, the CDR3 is TGTGCTAGTGGTTTGGGGCCCCAGGGGGCTTTCTTT. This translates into CASGLGPQGAFF.

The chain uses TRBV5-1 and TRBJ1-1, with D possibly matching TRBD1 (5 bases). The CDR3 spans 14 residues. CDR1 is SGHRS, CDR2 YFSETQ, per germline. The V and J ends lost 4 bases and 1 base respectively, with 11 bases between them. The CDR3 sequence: CASSTLTENTEAFF. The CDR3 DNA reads TGCGCCAGCAGCACCCTGACAGAGAACACTGAAGCTTTCTTT. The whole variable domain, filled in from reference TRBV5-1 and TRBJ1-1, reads KAGVTQTPRYLIKTRGQQVTLSCSPISGHRSVSWYQQTPGQGLQFLFEYFSETQRNKGNFPGRFSGRQFSNSRSEMNVSTLELGDSALYLCASSTLTENTEAFFGQGTRLTVV.

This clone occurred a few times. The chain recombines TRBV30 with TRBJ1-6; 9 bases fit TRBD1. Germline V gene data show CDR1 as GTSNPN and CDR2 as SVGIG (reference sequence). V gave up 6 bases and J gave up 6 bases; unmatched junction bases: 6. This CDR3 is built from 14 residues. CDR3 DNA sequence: TGTGCCTGTGACAGGGGGACGGGTAATTCACCCCTCCACTTT. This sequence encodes CACDRGTGNSPLHF. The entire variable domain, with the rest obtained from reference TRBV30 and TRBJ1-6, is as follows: SQTIHQWPATLVQPVGSPLSLECTVEGTSNPNLYWYRQAAGRGLQLLFYSVGIGQISSEVPQNLSASRPQDRQFILSSKKLLLSDSGFYLCACDRGTGNSPLHFGNGTRLTVT.

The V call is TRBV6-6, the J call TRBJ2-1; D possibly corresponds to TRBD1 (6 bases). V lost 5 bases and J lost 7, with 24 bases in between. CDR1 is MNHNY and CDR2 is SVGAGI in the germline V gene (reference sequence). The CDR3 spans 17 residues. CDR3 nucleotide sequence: TGTGCCAGCAGTCGGCGCCCGAACAGGGTTCTAATAAATGAGCAGTTCTTC. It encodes CASSRRPNRVLINEQFF.

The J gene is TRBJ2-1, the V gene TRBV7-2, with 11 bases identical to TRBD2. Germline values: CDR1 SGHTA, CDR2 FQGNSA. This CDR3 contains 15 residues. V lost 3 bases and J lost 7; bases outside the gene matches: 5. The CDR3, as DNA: TGTGCCAGCAGCTTTACTAGCGGGGGTTATAATGAGCAGTTCTTC. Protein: CASSFTSGGYNEQFF.